The following is a TCR beta chain sequence with its context. Which antigen it targets is not known. A clone one base away is much larger, so this may be a read error. Without the conserved terminal phenylalanine or tryptophan, this CDR3 likely stems from a read error. This record belongs to a study of glioma-infiltrating T cells (dated by TCRdb to the mid-2010s). Describing the broader study: Glioma tissue, non-neoplastic brain tissue and matched peripheral blood mononuclear cells were used as sources from which TCR alpha- and beta-chain repertoires were sequenced. To measure divergence between tissue and blood T-cell populations, each tissue-infiltrating repertoire was compared with the peripheral blood repertoire of the same patient. The paired cohort was made up of three low-grade glioma patients, eight primary glioblastoma patients and three non-glioma patients who contributed non-neoplastic brain tissue. General conclusions and limits of the study: Group comparisons were based on small numbers of patients: three non-neoplastic, three low-grade glioma and 7 to 9 glioblastoma patients. Very few CDR3 sequences were found to be shared between tissue and blood, and this scarcity was attributed to high CDR3 diversity and limited sampling. In non-neoplastic patients, VJ-independent divergence between tissue and blood fell below expectation, whereas in all gliomas, and especially in low-grade gliomas, the divergence rose above expectation.

TCR alpha and beta CDR3 regions were amplified with the iRepertoire nested amplicon-rescue multiplex PCR (arm-PCR) platform from RNA. One-step reverse transcription and amplification used roughly 95-450 ng of tissue mRNA or PBMC total RNA as input. Following bead purification, Illumina adapters were added by a secondary multiplex PCR, and libraries between 200 and 400 bp were gel-purified. Internal 6-nucleotide barcodes were carried by the libraries and were used for demultiplexing. Sequencing of the libraries was done on an Illumina MiSeq using 2x220 or 2x250 nucleotide paired-end reads. The authors' analysis ran thus. FLASH 1.2.11 was used to merge paired reads, and BWA-MEM then aligned the reads to the GRCh37 human genome before TRA and TRB reads were extracted. V and J assignment used an IMGT-derived reference of cassette sequences and CDR3 motifs that included pseudogenes. Three-frame translation of reads was performed, and productive CDR3s were defined as those with a C...FGXG motif and no stop codons. Unique combinations of V-J cassette pair and CDR3 amino acid sequence were defined as clonotypes. Reads were filtered by Hamming distance, with the threshold set by the sequence error rate of each sample in mapped regions. The raw public data were reprocessed by TCRdb itself: fastp quality trimming at Q25, MiXCR clonotype calling, in-frame beta chains only. Rows are combined by CDR3 protein, so each entry shows the most common genes and DNA. The V and J calls were not made by the authors but by TCRdb's processing. The sample table holds 95,000 to 110,000 distinct CDR3 sequences, of which around 28% were seen once. The top ten constitute about 40% of the sample.

The specimen was glioma tissue, nonneoplastic brain tissue, or PBMCs (not recorded which). The sequence came from a human donor with low-grade glioma or glioblastoma, undergoing nonglioma brain surgery, or in good health (not recorded which).

CDR3 reads: CASSLSGRPQETQYL. The sequenced DNA is TGTGCCAGCAGCTTATCCGGCCGACCACAAGAGACCCAGTACTTA. Here the chain combines TRBV7-2 and TRBJ2-5; the D gene lacks a confident call. V and J lose 2 bases and 2 bases, and a span of 12 bases separates them. CDR1 and CDR2 were assigned from the germline V gene as SGHTA and FQGNSA. 15 amino acids form the CDR3, both terminal residues included. The entry retains the CDR3 DNA only, 45 bases that are in frame from base 1.